Listed here is a single T cell receptor (beta chain). Its antigen is not known. Amplification used 60 Vbeta primers and 13 Jbeta primers. Measured with immunoSEQ multiplex PCR; TCRdb has only the in-frame clones, and not every one. The repertoire shows about 120,000 clones; the top ten hold about 3.8%. V gave up 0 bases and J gave up 5 bases; unmatched junction bases: 4. CDR1 and CDR2 (germline): SGHDT, YYEEEE. This CDR3 has 15 residues. This sample was taken from a study of cytomegalovirus exposure and HLA in healthy donors. Study-level findings and limits: Per a later analysis, about 18,000 TCR beta sequences showed association with HLA alleles at 0.05 false discovery rate. Specificity of a few CMV-associated chains for CMV antigens was verified in vitro. The study found most TCR sequences rare, yet found some public TCRs in many donors.

This TCR derives from a man aged 25-40 years in good health and CMV-seronegative. The sequenced sample was PBMCs. The genes are TRBV5-6 and TRBJ1-5; 8 bases map to TRBD1. The CDR3, as DNA: TGTGCCAGCAGCTTGGCCGCCAGGGGGCATCAGCCCCAGCATTTT. Protein: CASSLAARGHQPQHF.